This T cell receptor (beta chain) emerged from a study of regulatory T cells in long-lasting Graves disease (dated by TCRdb to the early 2020s). Study-wide context: Newly diagnosed Graves' disease patients had taken antithyroid drugs for less than 3 months. A total of about 33 samples underwent TCR sequencing, from roughly 13 patients with persistent Graves' disease and 20 or so patients with newly diagnosed Graves' disease. This study used TCR sequencing and RNA sequencing of peripheral blood to compare persistent Graves' disease patients against newly diagnosed Graves' disease patients. The study was registered as a clinical trial and conducted in China. Findings and caveats that apply to the study as a whole: Only the TCR beta chain was sequenced and analyzed. Persistent patients shared more public clonotypes among themselves (around 2,500) than newly diagnosed patients did (about 1,000). The study examined only peripheral blood because the primary lesion, thyroid tissue, could not be accessed. TRBV28, TRBJ1-2 and TRBJ2-5 were preferentially used in persistent disease, while TRBV20-1 and TRBJ2-1 were favored in newly diagnosed disease. Lower TCR Shannon entropy and fewer highly expanded clones were observed in persistent Graves' disease patients than in newly diagnosed patients, which suggested clonal expansion. The small sample size was acknowledged by the authors as a limitation that may reduce accuracy.

According to the study, the label for this sample's time point signals: newly diagnosed GD, antithyroid drugs for less than 3 months. For both TCR sequencing and RNA sequencing, RNA was extracted from PBMCs in TRIzol. Graves' disease was diagnosed according to American Thyroid Association guidelines. Recruitment of patients was carried out at an endocrinology department in Xi'an, China. From each patient, around 9 milliliters of peripheral blood was collected into an EDTA anticoagulant tube. PBMCs were isolated by Ficoll Paque Plus density gradient separation without further T cell sorting. An Agilent 2100 Bioanalyzer and agarose gel were used to check RNA quality, while a NanoDrop 2000 measured RNA concentration. V gives up 3 bases and J gives up 0 bases, and the segment between their germline ends measures 17 bases. From cysteine to phenylalanine, the CDR3 is 16 amino acids long. Only the CDR3 DNA stays, 48 bases, in frame from base 1. Looking up the germline V gene (reference sequence) yields CDR1 GTSNPN and CDR2 SVGIG.

Library method: multiplex PCR. TCRdb records Illumina HiSeq 4000 as the sequencer. iRepertoire HTBI primers and Arm-PCR amplification of CDR3 regions were used to construct TCR beta libraries. Before sequencing, the PCR products went through gel purification. The authors' analysis ran thus. Across samples, fewer than 70 TRBV and over 11 TRBJ segments were identified and used for gene usage analysis of CDR3 amino acid clonotypes. COPE and FqMerger were used to merge the filtered high-quality paired reads into contigs. BLAST was used to align contigs to IMGT TRBV, TRBD and TRBJ reference genes, and CDR3 was defined according to IMGT. Any clonotype with a frequency above 0.1% was classified as a highly expanded clone. Shannon entropy served as the measure of repertoire diversity, while the Gini coefficient captured V-J evenness. A clonotype was considered public if more than one individual shared it. TCRdb reworked the public reads: Q25 trimming with fastp, MiXCR clone assembly, productive beta chains retained. Every distinct CDR3 protein forms one entry, paired with its most common genes and DNA. Here the V and J calls rest on TCRdb's processing, not on the authors' analysis. This sample has 400,000 to 550,000 distinct CDR3 sequences in its table, and approximately 15% of those were observed once. The ten largest clones capture 16% of the sample.

This clonotype was recorded at least ten times. It lacks a known antigen. No clone much larger than this one lies a single base away; base qualities are absent. The data also belong to a second study, concerning T cells in Graves' hyperthyroidism and ophthalmopathy. The second source states: Stable Graves' hyperthyroidism was defined as the absence of progression to ophthalmopathy over 18 months of follow-up. The hyperthyroidism patients were between 18 and 65 years old and newly diagnosed, with a disease duration of less than 2 months. Patients with uncontrolled infections, other autoimmune diseases, pregnancy or lactation were excluded. Clinical symptoms, serum thyroxine and TRAb, thyroid ultrasound, and orbital computed tomography formed the basis for the diagnoses. For the first round of RT-PCR on the TCR CDR3, the HTBI primer set was used together with the Qiagen OneStep RT-PCR kit. Most expanded thyroid clonotypes (frequency above 0.001) were also found in blood, which suggests that blood repertoires may mirror thyroid immune responses. A model built on a 13 V-J signature distinguished ophthalmopathy from stable hyperthyroidism, reaching 87.88% sensitivity and under 84% specificity in cross-validation and 80%/75% in testing. In validation, the model predicted progression to ophthalmopathy a median of roughly six months before onset, with approximately 68% sensitivity and 72.22% specificity. A discovery cohort of roughly 96 patients, about 40 with Graves' ophthalmopathy and 55 to 60 with stable Graves' hyperthyroidism, was used to find distinguishing TCR V-J signatures. An independent validation cohort of fewer than 20 hyperthyroidism patients and some 15 patients who later progressed to ophthalmopathy tested prospective prediction of ophthalmopathy. The 75 to 100 discovery patients were randomly divided into training and test sets at a 7:3 ratio. In addition, the study compared T-cell repertoires in thyroid tissue and in blood from six Graves' hyperthyroidism patients. Following sampling, methimazole starting at 30 mg daily was given to hyperthyroidism patients, and high-dose intravenous methylprednisolone was given to ophthalmopathy patients. The libraries were constructed in a second round of multiplex PCR and then size-selected and purified. The libraries were sequenced on an Illumina HiSeq2000 using paired-end 100 bp reads. SOAPnuke was used to process the raw data, throwing out any read that contained adapters or uncalled bases, had a mean Phred below 15, or lacked an exact constant-primer or identifier match. COPE v1.2.5 was used to merge the high-quality paired reads, and each unique nucleotide sequence was defined as a clonotype. Clonotypes were aligned to IMGT TRBV, TRBD and TRBJ reference segments using MiTCR v1.1. Analysis was restricted to V-J combinations with a frequency above 0.0001, which covered 98% to 99.2% of repertoires. A TCS score was defined as the ratio of F50 (clonal expansion) to E x V (chaos), with BLOSUM62-based TCRdist applied between CDR3 peptides within each V-J. Welch's t-statistics and random forest reduced around 510 V-J features to 13, which were used in a naive Bayes classifier (R e1071). Sample size was not statistically predetermined, and blinding of investigators to group allocation was not performed. TCR Vbeta CDR3 sequencing of 135 peripheral blood samples (43 ophthalmopathy, about 80 hyperthyroidism and some 17 progressor patients) is reported in the paper.

The sequence links TRBV30 to TRBJ1-1; the D gene cannot be named for sure. The sequencing here drew on peripheral blood mononuclear cells (PBMCs), taken at new diagnosis, from a patient treated with antithyroid drugs. The TCR was taken from a woman in her 30s with Graves disease. Donor details come from another sample of the same person, matched by shared clones. The CDR3 protein is CAWRADSGELNTEAFF. In nucleotide form, the sequence is TGTGCCTGGAGAGCCGACTCCGGGGAGTTGAACACTGAAGCTTTCTTT.